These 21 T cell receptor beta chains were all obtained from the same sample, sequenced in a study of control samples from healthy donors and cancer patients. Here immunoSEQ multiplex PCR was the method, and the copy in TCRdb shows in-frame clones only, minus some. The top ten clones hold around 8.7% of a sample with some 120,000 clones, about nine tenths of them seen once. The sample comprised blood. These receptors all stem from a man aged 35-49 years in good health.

CDR3 loop: CASSFLGQGEKLFF. The CDR3 bases are TGTGCCAGCAGCTTTCTGGGGCAGGGTGAAAAACTGTTTTTT. The gene calls are TRBV27 and TRBJ1-4; tentative D call: TRBD1 (5 bases). Germline CDR1 reads MNHEY; CDR2 reads SMNVEV (reference sequence). This CDR3 spans 14 amino acids. The ends were cut back, 6 bases at V and 7 bases at J, with 15 bases in the middle.

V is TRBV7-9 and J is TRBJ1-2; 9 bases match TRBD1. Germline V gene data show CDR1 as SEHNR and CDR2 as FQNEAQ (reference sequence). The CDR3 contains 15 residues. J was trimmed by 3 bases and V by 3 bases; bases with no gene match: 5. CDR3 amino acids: CASSFGTGWDYGYTF. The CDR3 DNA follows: TGTGCCAGCAGCTTCGGGACAGGGTGGGACTATGGCTACACCTTC. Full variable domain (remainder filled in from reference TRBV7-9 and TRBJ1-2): DTGVSQNPRHKITKRGQNVTFRCDPISEHNRLYWYRQTLGQGPEFLTYFQNEAQLEKSRLLSDRFSAERPKGSFSTLEIQRTEQGDSAMYLCASSFGTGWDYGYTFGSGTRLTVV.

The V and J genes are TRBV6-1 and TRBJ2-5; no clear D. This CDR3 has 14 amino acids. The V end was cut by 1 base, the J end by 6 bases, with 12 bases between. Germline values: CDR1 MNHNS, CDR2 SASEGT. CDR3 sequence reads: CASSEEATRKTQYF. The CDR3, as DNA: TGTGCCAGCAGTGAAGAGGCTACAAGGAAGACCCAGTACTTC.

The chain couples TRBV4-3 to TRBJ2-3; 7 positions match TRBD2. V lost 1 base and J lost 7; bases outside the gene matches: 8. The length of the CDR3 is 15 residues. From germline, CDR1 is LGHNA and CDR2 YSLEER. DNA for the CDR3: TGCGCCAGCAGCCAAGCAGGGAGCGGGGAGCATACGCAGTATTTT. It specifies CASSQAGSGEHTQYF.

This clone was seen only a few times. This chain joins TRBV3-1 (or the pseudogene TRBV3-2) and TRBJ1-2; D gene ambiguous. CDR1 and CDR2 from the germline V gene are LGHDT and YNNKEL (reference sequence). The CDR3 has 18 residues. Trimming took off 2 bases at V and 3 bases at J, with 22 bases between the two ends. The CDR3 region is CASSQIARRTRTDYGYTF. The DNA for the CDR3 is TGTGCCAGCAGCCAAATCGCTCGCCGAACTAGGACCGACTATGGCTACACCTTC.

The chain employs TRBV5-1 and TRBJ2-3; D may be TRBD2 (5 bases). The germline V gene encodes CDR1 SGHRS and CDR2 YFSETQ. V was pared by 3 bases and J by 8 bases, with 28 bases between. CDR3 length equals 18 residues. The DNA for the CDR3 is TGCGCCAGCAGCTCGGCCGGGATCATCTTTTCTGCCGATGTTACGCAGTATTTT. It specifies CASSSAGIIFSADVTQYF.

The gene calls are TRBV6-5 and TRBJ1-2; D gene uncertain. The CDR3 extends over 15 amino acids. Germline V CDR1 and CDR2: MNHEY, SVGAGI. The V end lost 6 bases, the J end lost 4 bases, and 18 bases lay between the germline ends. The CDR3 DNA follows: TGTGCCAGCAGCTACACGATCGGGCAGACCTATGGCTACACCTTC. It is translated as CASSYTIGQTYGYTF.

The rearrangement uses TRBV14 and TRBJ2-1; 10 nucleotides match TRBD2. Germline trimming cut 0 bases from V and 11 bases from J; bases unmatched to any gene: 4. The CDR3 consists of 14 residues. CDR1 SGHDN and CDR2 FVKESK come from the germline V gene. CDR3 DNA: TGTGCCAGCAGCCAAGAATGGACTAGCGGACAGCAGTTCTTC. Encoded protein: CASSQEWTSGQQFF.

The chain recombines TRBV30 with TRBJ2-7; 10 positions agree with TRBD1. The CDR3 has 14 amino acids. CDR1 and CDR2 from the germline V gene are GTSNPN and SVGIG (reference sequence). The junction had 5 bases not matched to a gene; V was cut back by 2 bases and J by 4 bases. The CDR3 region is CAWSRQGARYEQYF. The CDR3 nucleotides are TGTGCCTGGAGTCGACAGGGGGCAAGATACGAGCAGTACTTC.

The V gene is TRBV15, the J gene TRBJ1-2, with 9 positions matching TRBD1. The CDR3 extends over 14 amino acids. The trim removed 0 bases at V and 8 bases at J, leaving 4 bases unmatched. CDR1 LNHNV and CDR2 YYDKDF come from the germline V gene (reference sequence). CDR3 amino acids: CATSRDRTGGGYTF. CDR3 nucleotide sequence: TGTGCCACCAGCAGAGACCGTACAGGGGGCGGCTACACCTTC.

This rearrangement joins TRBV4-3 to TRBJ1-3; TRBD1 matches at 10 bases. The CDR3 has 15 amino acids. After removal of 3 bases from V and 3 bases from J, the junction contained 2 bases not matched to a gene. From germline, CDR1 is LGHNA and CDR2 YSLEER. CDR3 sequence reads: CASSQTGGSGNTIYF. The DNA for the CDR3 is TGCGCCAGCAGCCAGACAGGGGGCAGTGGAAACACCATATATTTT.

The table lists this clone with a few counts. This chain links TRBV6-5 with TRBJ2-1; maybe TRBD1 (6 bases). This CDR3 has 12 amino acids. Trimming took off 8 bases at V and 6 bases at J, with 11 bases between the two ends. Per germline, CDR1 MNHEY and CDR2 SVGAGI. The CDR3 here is CASHRAGNEQFF. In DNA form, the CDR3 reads TGTGCCAGCCACAGGGCGGGCAATGAGCAGTTCTTC.

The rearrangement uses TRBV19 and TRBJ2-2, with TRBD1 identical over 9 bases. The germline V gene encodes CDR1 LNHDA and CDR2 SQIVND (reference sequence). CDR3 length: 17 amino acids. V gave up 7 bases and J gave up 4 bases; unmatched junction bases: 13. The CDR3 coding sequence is TGTGCCAGTATAGCCGGCCCCGGACAGGGGACCACCGGGGAGCTGTTTTTT. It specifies CASIAGPGQGTTGELFF.

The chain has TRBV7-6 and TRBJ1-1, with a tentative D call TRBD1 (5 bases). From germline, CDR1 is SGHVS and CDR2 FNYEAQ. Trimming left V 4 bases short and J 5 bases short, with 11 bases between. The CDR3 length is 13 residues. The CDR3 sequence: CASSSGFGTEAFF. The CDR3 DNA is TGTGCCAGCAGCTCAGGGTTTGGTACTGAAGCTTTCTTT.

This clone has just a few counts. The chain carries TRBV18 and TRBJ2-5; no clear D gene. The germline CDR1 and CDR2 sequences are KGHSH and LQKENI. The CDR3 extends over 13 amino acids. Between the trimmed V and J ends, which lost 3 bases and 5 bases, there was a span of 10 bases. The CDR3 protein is CASSPLNRETQYF. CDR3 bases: TGTGCCAGCTCACCTCTTAACCGGGAGACCCAGTACTTC. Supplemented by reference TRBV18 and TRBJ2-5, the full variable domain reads NAGVMQNPRHLVRRRGQEARLRCSPMKGHSHVYWYRQLPEEGLKFMVYLQKENIIDESGMPKERFSAEFPKEGPSILRIQQVVRGDSAAYFCASSPLNRETQYFGPGTRLLVL.

This chain's CDR3 is CASSQSRPNTGELFF. CDR3 in DNA: TGCGCCAGCAGTCAATCGCGGCCGAACACCGGGGAGCTGTTTTTT. The V and J genes are TRBV23-1 and TRBJ2-2; no reliable D call. TRBV23-1 is an ORF, and what it does is uncertain. V lost 0 bases, J lost 0 bases, and 5 bases lay in between. The CDR3 loop spans 15 amino acids.

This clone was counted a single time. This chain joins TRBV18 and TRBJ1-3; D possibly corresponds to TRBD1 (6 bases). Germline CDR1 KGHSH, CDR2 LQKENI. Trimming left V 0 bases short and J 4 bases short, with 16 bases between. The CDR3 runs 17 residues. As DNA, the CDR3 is TGTGCCAGCTCACCACCGAGGAGCACTGGGACAGGAAACACCATATATTTT. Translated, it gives CASSPPRSTGTGNTIYF.

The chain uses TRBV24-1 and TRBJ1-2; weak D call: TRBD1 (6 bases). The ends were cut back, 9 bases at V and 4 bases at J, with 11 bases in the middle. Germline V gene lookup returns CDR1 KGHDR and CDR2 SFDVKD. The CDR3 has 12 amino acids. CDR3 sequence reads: CATRGLSYGYTF. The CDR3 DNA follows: TGTGCCACCCGGGGGCTGAGCTATGGCTACACCTTC.

The CDR3 loop is CASSPKGLTEGEQFF. For the CDR3, the DNA is TGTGCCAGCAGCCCGAAAGGACTTACAGAGGGTGAGCAGTTCTTC. J is TRBJ2-1 and V is TRBV11-3, with a possible D match to TRBD2 (5 bases). Trimming cost V 5 bases and J 9 bases, with 20 bases left between them. Looked up from germline, CDR1 is SGHNT and CDR2 is YENEEA. The CDR3 extends over 15 amino acids.

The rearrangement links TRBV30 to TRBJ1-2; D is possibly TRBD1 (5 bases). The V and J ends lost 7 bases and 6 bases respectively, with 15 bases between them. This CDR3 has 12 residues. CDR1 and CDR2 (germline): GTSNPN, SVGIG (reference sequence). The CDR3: CASIRGDDGYTF. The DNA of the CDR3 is TGTGCCTCCATCAGAGGGGATGATGGCTACACCTTC.

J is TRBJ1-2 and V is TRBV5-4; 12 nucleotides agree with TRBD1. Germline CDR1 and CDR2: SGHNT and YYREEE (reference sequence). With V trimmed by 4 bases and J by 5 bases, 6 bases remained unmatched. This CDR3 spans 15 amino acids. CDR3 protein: CASSRDRGPGYGYTF. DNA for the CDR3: TGTGCCAGCAGCCGGGACAGGGGGCCGGGGTATGGCTACACCTTC.